This T cell receptor beta chain emerged from a study of blood T cell repertoires in COVID-19. Study in general: The United States, Italy and Spain provided the acute and convalescent COVID-19 samples.

This CDR3 region has 15 residues. V shed 5 bases and J shed 1 base, with 14 bases lying between them. Germline CDR1 is LNHDA and CDR2 is SQIVND (reference sequence). Data came from immunoSEQ multiplex PCR; TCRdb stores just in-frame clones and leaves some out. The sample carries more than 200,000 clones, approximately 91% recorded once. The sample was peripheral blood. V is TRBV19 and J is TRBJ1-1, with a weak D call TRBD1 (6 bases). The source of this sequence is a human donor in a cohort sampled during active COVID-19. CDR3 bases: TGTGCCAGTAGTCATGCAGGGGTCGGGAACACTGAAGCTTTCTTT. Protein product: CASSHAGVGNTEAFF.